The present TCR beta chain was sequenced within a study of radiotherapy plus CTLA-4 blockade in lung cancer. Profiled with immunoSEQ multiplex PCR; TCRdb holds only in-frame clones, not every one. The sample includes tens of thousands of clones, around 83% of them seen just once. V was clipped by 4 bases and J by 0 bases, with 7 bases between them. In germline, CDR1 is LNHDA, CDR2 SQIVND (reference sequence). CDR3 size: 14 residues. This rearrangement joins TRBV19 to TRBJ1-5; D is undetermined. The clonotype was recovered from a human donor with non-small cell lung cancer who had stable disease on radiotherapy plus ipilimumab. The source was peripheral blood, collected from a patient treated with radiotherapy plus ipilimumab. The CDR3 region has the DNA TGTGCCAGTAGTAAGGACCTTAGCAATCAGCCCCAGCATTTT. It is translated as CASSKDLSNQPQHF.